This TCR beta chain emerged from a study of CD8+ T cells in alopecia areata. Study overall: Dosing with tofacitinib proceeded for 6 to 18 months, followed by 6 months off drug.

The V and J ends lost 3 bases and 3 bases, in that order; junction bases with no gene match: 7. CDR1 and CDR2 from the germline V gene are MDHEN and SYDVKM. The CDR3 runs 16 residues. cDNA reverse transcribed from extracted RNA served as the sequencing template. Assay used: immunoSEQ multiplex PCR; TCRdb lists only in-frame clones, some missing. The sample consists of 200,000 to 250,000 clones, just over 65% of them appearing once. The treatment: oral pan-JAK inhibitor, 5-10 mg twice daily. The input for sequencing was CD4+ T cells sorted from blood, taken at week 44, from a patient treated with tofacitinib. The chain is built from TRBV28 and TRBJ2-1, with 8 bases fitting TRBD2. This clonotype was sampled from a human donor with alopecia areata. CDR3: CASSLTGGVYYNEQFF. The CDR3 DNA sequence: TGTGCCAGCAGTTTGACGGGGGGGGTGTACTACAATGAGCAGTTCTTC.